This T cell receptor beta chain was recorded in a study of blood T cell repertoires in COVID-19. In the study's own analysis: Using reference gene primer amplification, nucleated cell counts were estimated. The assay was immunoSEQ multiplex PCR, and TCRdb's table has in-frame clones only and misses some. V, J and clone size are those of that table, while D and trimming were read from the DNA. In the table there are around 300,000 clones, more than 80% of which are singletons. With 0 bases clipped from V and 4 bases from J, the junction kept 4 bases outside the gene matches. This CDR3 is 16 amino acids long. Looked up from germline, CDR1 is SGHRS and CDR2 is YFSETQ. Donors in Cohort 3 who had recovered were those with two negative PCRs, healthcare professional clearance, or resolution of their symptoms.

The V and J genes are TRBV5-1 and TRBJ2-1; the match to TRBD1 covers 10 bases. The receptor comes from a woman younger than 30 who had recovered from COVID-19. Sequenced sample: PBMCs or T cells enriched from blood (not recorded which). CDR3 sequence: CASSLAGDRGYNEQFF. Here the CDR3 DNA reads TGCGCCAGCAGCTTGGCTGGGGACAGGGGATACAATGAGCAGTTCTTC.